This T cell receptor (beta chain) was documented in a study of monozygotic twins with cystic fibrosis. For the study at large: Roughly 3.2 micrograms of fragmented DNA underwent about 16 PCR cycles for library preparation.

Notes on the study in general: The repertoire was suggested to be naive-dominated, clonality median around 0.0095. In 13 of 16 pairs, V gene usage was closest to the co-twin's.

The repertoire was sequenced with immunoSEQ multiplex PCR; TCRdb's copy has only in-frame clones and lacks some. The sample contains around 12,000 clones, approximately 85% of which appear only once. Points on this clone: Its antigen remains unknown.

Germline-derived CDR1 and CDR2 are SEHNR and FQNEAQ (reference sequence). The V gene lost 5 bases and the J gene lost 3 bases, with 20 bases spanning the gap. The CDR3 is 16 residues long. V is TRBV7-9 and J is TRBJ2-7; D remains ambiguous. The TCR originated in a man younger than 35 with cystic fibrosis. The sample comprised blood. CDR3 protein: CASSPDIPLLLYEQYF. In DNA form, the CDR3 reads TGTGCCAGCAGCCCCGACATCCCCCTACTTCTCTACGAGCAGTACTTC.